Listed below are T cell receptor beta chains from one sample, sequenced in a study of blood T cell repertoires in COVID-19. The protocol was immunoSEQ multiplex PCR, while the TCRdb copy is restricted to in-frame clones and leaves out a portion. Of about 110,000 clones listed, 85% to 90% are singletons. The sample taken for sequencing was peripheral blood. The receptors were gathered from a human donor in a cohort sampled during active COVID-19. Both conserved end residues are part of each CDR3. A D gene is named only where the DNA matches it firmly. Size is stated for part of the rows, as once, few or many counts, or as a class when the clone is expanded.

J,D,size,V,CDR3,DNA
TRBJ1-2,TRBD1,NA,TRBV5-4,CASSGETFTGGFGYTF,TGTGCCAGCAGCGGGGAGACTTTTACAGGGGGTTTTGGCTACACCTTC
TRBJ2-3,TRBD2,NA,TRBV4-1,CATRALAGVPDTQYF,TGCGCCACACGGGCACTAGCGGGAGTCCCAGATACGCAGTATTTT
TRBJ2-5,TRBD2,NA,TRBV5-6,CASSSGTSGSPLQETQYF,TGTGCCAGCAGCTCCGGGACTAGCGGGAGCCCCCTCCAAGAGACCCAGTACTTC
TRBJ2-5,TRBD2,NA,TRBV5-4,CASSLMGLAGGVPQETQYF,TGTGCCAGCAGCTTGATGGGGCTAGCGGGAGGTGTGCCACAAGAGACCCAGTACTTC
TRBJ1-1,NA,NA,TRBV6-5,CASNRPGLRNTEAFF,TGTGCCAGCAACCGCCCCGGGTTGAGGAACACTGAAGCTTTCTTT
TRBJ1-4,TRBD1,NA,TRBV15,CAARAGTGRGKLFF,TGTGCCGCGCGTGCCGGGACAGGGAGGGGGAAACTGTTTTTT
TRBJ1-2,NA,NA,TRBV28,CASSLSTDYGYTF,TGTGCCAGCAGTTTATCCACGGACTATGGCTACACCTTC
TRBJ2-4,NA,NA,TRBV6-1,CASSDRGDIQYF,TGTGCCAGCAGTGACAGGGGAGACATTCAGTACTTC
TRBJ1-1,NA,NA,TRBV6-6,CASSSRSALNTEAFF,TGTGCCAGCAGTTCCAGATCCGCCTTGAACACTGAAGCTTTCTTT
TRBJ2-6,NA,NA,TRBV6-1,CASSEGQGNVRELTGANVLTF,TGTGCCAGCAGTGAAGGGCAGGGGAATGTCCGTGAGTTAACTGGGGCCAACGTCCTGACTTTC
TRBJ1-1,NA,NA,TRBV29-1,CSVVYLLNTEAFF,TGCAGCGTTGTATACCTACTGAACACTGAAGCTTTCTTT
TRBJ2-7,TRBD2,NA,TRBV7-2,CASSILTSGGVEQYF,TGTGCCAGCAGCATACTGACTAGCGGGGGGGTCGAGCAGTACTTC
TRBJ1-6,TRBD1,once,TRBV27,CASSLSRTGNSPPHF,TGTGCCAGCAGTTTATCGAGGACAGGGAATTCACCCCCCCACTTT
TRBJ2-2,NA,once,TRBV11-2,CASSFGGPLNTGELFF,TGTGCCAGCAGCTTTGGAGGGCCCTTAAACACCGGGGAGCTGTTTTTT
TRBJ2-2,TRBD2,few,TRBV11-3,CASSPPGLANTGELFF,TGTGCCAGCAGCCCTCCGGGACTAGCGAACACCGGGGAGCTGTTTTTT
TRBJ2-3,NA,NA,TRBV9,CASSVQGSDTQYF,TGTGCCAGCAGCGTCCAGGGATCAGATACGCAGTATTTT
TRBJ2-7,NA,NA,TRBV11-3,CASSPRISYEQYF,TGTGCCAGCAGCCCCCGTATTTCCTACGAGCAGTACTTC
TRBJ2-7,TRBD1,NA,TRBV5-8,CASSSTPGQGSYEQYF,TGTGCCAGCAGCTCCACTCCGGGACAGGGGTCCTACGAGCAGTACTTC
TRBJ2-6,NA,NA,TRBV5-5,CASSLGGLGANVLTF,TGTGCCAGCAGCTTGGGCGGGTTAGGGGCCAACGTCCTGACTTTC
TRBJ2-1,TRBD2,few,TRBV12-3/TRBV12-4,CASGLAHEQFF,TGTGCCAGCGGACTAGCACATGAGCAGTTCTTC
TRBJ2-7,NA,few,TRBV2,CASRPRLDSEQYF,TGTGCCAGCAGGCCCCGACTCGACTCGGAGCAGTACTTC
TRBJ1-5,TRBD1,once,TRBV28,CASSPRTGVPNQPQHF,TGTGCCAGCAGTCCCCGGACAGGGGTCCCCAATCAGCCCCAGCATTTT
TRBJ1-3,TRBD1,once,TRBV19,CASSIVGTGVPGNTIYF,TGTGCCAGTAGTATAGTCGGGACAGGGGTTCCTGGAAACACCATATATTTT
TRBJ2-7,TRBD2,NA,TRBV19,CASSIFTSGSREQYF,TGTGCCAGTAGTATTTTTACTAGCGGGTCTCGAGAGCAGTACTTC
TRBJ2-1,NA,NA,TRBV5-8,CASSSGDDRFF,TGTGCCAGCAGCTCAGGGGACGATCGGTTCTTC
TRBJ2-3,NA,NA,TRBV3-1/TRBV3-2,CASSPINGGGTDTQYF,TGTGCCAGCAGCCCCATCAATGGAGGAGGCACAGATACGCAGTATTTT
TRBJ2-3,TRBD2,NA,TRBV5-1,CASSLGLAGGSTDTQYF,TGCGCCAGCAGCTTGGGTCTAGCGGGAGGTAGCACAGATACGCAGTATTTT
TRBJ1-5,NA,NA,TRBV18,CASSPRMLGPRNSNQPQHF,TGTGCCAGCTCACCACGTATGCTGGGGCCCCGAAATAGCAATCAGCCCCAGCATTTT
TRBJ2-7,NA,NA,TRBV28,CASSFRQPPYEQYF,TGTGCCAGCAGTTTCCGACAGCCTCCCTACGAGCAGTACTTC
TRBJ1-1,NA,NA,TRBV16,CASSRGSNTEAFF,TGTGCCAGCAGCCGGGGCAGTAACACTGAAGCTTTCTTT
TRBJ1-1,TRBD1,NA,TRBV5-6,CASSFTGGTEAFF,TGTGCCAGCAGCTTCACAGGGGGCACTGAAGCTTTCTTT
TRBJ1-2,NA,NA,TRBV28,CASSLAGREGGYTF,TGTGCCAGCAGTTTAGCAGGGAGGGAAGGAGGCTACACCTTC
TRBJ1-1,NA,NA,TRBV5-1,CASSLEQGMNTEAFF,TGCGCCAGCAGCTTAGAACAGGGCATGAACACTGAAGCTTTCTTT
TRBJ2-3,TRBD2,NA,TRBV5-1,CASSFSGVPDTQYF,TGCGCCAGCAGCTTCAGCGGGGTCCCAGATACGCAGTATTTT
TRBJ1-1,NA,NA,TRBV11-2,CANRVSTEAFF,TGTGCCAACAGGGTGAGCACTGAAGCTTTCTTT
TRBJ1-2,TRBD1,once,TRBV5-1,CASSLQGGNYGYTF,TGCGCCAGCAGCTTACAGGGGGGGAACTATGGCTACACCTTC
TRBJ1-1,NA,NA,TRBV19,CASSIMTGNTEAFF,TGTGCCAGTAGTATCATGACAGGGAACACTGAAGCTTTCTTT
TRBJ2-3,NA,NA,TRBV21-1,CASSTNLGLAGVDTQYF,TGTGCCAGCAGCACGAACTTGGGACTAGCGGGAGTTGATACGCAGTATTTT
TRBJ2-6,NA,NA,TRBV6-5,CASRPGNTGANVLTF,TGTGCCAGCAGACCCGGGAACACTGGGGCCAACGTCCTGACTTTC
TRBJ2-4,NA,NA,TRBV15,CATRGESVDKNIQYF,TGTGCCACCAGAGGAGAGTCTGTTGACAAAAACATTCAGTACTTC
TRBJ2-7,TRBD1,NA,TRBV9,CASSVGPTGGGYEQYF,TGTGCCAGCAGCGTGGGGCCCACAGGGGGCGGGTACGAGCAGTACTTC
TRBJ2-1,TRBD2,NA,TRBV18,CASSPTWGLAGANEQFF,TGTGCCAGCTCCCCTACATGGGGACTAGCGGGAGCGAATGAGCAGTTCTTC
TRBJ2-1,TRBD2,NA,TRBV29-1,CSVETSGGVGEQFF,TGCAGCGTTGAAACTAGCGGGGGGGTCGGTGAGCAGTTCTTC
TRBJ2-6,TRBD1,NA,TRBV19,CASSIRPGTGLVSRANVLTF,TGTGCCAGTAGTATTAGGCCCGGGACAGGTTTAGTATCGAGGGCCAACGTCCTGACTTTC
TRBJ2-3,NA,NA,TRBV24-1,CATSDLYSGDRATDTQYF,TGTGCCACCAGTGATTTATATAGCGGGGACAGGGCCACAGATACGCAGTATTTT
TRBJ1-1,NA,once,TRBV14,CASSQDRGRQAFF,TGTGCCAGCAGCCAAGACAGGGGCAGGCAAGCTTTCTTT
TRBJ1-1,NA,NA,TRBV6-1,CASSEGTVLFEAFF,TGTGCCAGCAGTGAGGGGACTGTACTTTTTGAAGCTTTCTTT
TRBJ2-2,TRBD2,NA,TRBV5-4,CASSLVMLAGGPTGELFF,TGTGCCAGCAGCTTAGTTATGCTAGCGGGAGGTCCCACCGGGGAGCTGTTTTTT
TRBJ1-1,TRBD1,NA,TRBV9,CASSLGQGALNTEAFF,TGTGCCAGCAGCTTGGGACAGGGGGCCCTAAACACTGAAGCTTTCTTT
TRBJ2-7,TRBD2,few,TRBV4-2,CASSQGTSGRIGEQYF,TGTGCCAGCAGCCAGGGGACTAGCGGGAGGATCGGCGAGCAGTACTTC
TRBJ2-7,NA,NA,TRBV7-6,CASSQVGGVEQYF,TGTGCCAGCAGCCAAGTGGGGGGTGTCGAGCAGTACTTC
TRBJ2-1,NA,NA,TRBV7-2,CASSSSRVEFF,TGTGCCAGCAGCTCATCCAGGGTCGAGTTCTTC
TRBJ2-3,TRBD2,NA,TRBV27,CASSLLGASGRTDTQYF,TGTGCCAGCAGTTTATTAGGGGCTAGCGGTCGCACAGATACGCAGTATTTT
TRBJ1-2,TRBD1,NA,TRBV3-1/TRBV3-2,CASSRGGGGFYGYTF,TGTGCCAGCAGCCGAGGGGGCGGAGGGTTCTATGGCTACACCTTC
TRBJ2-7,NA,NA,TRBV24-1,CATSDGTYPYEQYF,TGTGCCACCAGTGACGGGACATACCCCTACGAGCAGTACTTC
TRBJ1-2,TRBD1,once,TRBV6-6,CASSWDSNYGYTF,TGTGCCAGCAGCTGGGACAGTAACTATGGCTACACCTTC
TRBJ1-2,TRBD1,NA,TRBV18,CASSPRGQGANYGYTF,TGTGCCAGCTCACCCCGGGGGCAGGGGGCGAACTATGGCTACACCTTC
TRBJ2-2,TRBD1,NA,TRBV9,CASSVKQGASTGELFF,TGTGCCAGCAGCGTCAAGCAGGGGGCGAGCACCGGGGAGCTGTTTTTT
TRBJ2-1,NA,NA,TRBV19,CASSIFASRGDEQFF,TGTGCCAGTAGTATTTTCGCTAGCCGGGGAGATGAGCAGTTCTTC
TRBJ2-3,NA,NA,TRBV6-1,CASSERGPDTQYF,TGTGCCAGCAGTGAACGAGGCCCAGATACGCAGTATTTT